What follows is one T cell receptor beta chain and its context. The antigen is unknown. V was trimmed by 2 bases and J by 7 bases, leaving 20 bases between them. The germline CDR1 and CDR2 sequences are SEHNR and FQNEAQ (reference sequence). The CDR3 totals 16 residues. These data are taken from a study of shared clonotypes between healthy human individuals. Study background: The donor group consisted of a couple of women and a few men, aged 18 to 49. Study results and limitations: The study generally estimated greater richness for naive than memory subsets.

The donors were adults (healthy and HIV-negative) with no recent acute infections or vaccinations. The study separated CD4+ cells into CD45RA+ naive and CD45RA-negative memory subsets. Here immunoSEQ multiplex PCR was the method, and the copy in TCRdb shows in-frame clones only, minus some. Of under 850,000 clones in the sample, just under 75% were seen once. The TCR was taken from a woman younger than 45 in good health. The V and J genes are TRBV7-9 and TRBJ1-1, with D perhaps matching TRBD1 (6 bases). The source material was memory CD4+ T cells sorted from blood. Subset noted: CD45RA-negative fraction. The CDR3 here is CASSLSGAANEIEAFF. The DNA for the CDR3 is TGTGCCAGCAGCTTATCGGGGGCCGCCAACGAGATTGAAGCTTTCTTT.